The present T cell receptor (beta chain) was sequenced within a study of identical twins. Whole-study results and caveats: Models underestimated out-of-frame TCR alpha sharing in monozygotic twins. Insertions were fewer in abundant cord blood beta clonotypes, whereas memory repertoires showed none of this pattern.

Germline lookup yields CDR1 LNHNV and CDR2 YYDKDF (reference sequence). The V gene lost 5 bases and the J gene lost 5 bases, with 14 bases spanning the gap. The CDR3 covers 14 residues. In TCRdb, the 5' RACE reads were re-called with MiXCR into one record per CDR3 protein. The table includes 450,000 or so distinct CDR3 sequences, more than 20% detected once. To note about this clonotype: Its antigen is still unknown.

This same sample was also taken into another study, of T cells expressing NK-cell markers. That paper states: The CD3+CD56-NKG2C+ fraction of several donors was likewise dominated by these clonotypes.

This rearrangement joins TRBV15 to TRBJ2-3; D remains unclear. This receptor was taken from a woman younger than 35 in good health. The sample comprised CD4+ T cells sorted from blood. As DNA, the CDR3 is TGTGCCACCAGCCCCTCCGCAGGTGGAGATACGCAGTATTTT. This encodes CATSPSAGGDTQYF. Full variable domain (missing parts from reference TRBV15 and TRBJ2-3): DAMVIQNPRYQVTQFGKPVTLSCSQTLNHNVMYWYQQKSSQAPKLLFHYYDKDFNNEADTPDNFQSRRPNTSFCFLDIRSPGLGDTAMYLCATSPSAGGDTQYFGPGTRLTVL.